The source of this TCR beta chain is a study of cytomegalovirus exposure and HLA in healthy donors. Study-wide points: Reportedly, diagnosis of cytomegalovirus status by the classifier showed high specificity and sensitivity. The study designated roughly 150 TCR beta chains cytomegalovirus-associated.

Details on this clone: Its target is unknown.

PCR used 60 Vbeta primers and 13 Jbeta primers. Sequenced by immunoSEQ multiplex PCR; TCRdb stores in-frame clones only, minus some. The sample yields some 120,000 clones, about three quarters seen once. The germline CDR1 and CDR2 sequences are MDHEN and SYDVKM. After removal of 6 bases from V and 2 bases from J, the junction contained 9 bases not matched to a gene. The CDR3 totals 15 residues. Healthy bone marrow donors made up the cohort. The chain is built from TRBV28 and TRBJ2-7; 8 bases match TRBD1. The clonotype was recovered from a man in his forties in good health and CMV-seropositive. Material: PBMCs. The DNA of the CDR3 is TGTGCCAGCAGCCCCTCGGGACAGGTTACCTACGAGCAGTACTTC. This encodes CASSPSGQVTYEQYF.